These T cell receptor beta chains were read from a single sample in a study of graft-versus-host responses after intestinal transplantation. This table comes from immunoSEQ multiplex PCR, and its TCRdb copy is limited to in-frame clones, with some not included. The sample includes around 100,000 clones, about 90% of them seen just once. The antigens of these receptors remain unknown. The material was unstimulated CD4+ T cells sorted from spleen or lymph node cells, obtained before transplant. The receptors were sampled from a human donor who was the organ donor for an intestinal transplant. The CDR3 runs from the conserved cysteine through the conserved F or W. A D gene is named only where the DNA matches it firmly. Part of the rows lack a size; the others show once, few, many or a class for expanded clones.

V	size	J	D	DNA	CDR3
TRBV5-1	.	TRBJ2-2	.	TGCGCCAGCAGCACCAGGGGGGCTACCGGGGAGCTGTTTTTT	CASSTRGATGELFF
TRBV30	.	TRBJ1-1	.	TGTGCCTGGAGTCCAATTATGAACACTGAAGCTTTCTTT	CAWSPIMNTEAFF
TRBV2	once	TRBJ2-2	.	TGTGCCAGCAGTGTCGGGACTGGGGAGCTGTTTTTT	CASSVGTGELFF
TRBV7-8	.	TRBJ1-6	.	TGTGCCAGCAGCTTAGAGGGCGAAACTAATTCACCCCTCCACTTT	CASSLEGETNSPLHF
TRBV6-5	.	TRBJ2-7	TRBD1	TGTGCCAGCAGTTACTTAGACAGGGGCGGCGAGCAGTACTTC	CASSYLDRGGEQYF
TRBV7-6	.	TRBJ2-2	.	TGTGCCAGCAGCCCGGCCAGTAGGACCGTCACCGGGGAGCTGTTTTTT	CASSPASRTVTGELFF
TRBV6-1	few	TRBJ2-7	TRBD2	TGTGCCAGCGTAGAGCGGGGGGGCCTATACGAGCAGTACTTC	CASVERGGLYEQYF
TRBV6-1	.	TRBJ2-5	.	TGTGCCAGCACCTTTAGGGGGGTCGGGGAAGAGACCCAGTACTTC	CASTFRGVGEETQYF
TRBV19	.	TRBJ1-1	TRBD1	TGTGCCAGTACCTCAAGGGACAGGTGGAACACTGAAGCTTTCTTT	CASTSRDRWNTEAFF
TRBV13	.	TRBJ2-7	.	TGTGCCAGCAGCTTAGGGCAGGGAGGTTACGAGCAGTACTTC	CASSLGQGGYEQYF
TRBV30	.	TRBJ1-1	TRBD1	TGTGCCTTGAATGAACAGGGGGGGACTGAAGCTTTCTTT	CALNEQGGTEAFF
TRBV2	.	TRBJ2-1	.	TGTGCCAGCAGTGAAAATGATCGGCACAATGAGCAGTTCTTC	CASSENDRHNEQFF
TRBV9	.	TRBJ2-2	.	TGTGCCAGCAGCGCCCGGGACGCCGGGGAGCTGTTTTTT	CASSARDAGELFF
TRBV11-2	few	TRBJ1-5	.	TGTGCCAGCAGCTTAGACCGGGGCAATCAGCCCCAGCATTTT	CASSLDRGNQPQHF
TRBV19	.	TRBJ1-5	.	TGTGCCAGTAGTAATATGGGGATTTGGGCGGATAGCAATCAGCCCCAGCATTTT	CASSNMGIWADSNQPQHF